This T cell receptor (beta chain) was recorded in a study of blood T cell repertoires in COVID-19. Under the authors' procedure: Amplification from reference gene primers served as the basis for estimated nucleated cell counts. Some clones are missing from TCRdb's copy, which holds only in-frame ones; the method was immunoSEQ multiplex PCR. Clonal size and the V and J genes are those of that table, whereas D and trimming came from the DNA. The table has over 200,000 clones, about 87% seen once. Trimming at V came to 1 base and at J to 8 bases, leaving 1 base not matched to a gene. The CDR3 runs to 12 residues. Per germline, CDR1 SNHLY and CDR2 FYNNEI. In regard to this clone: The sample has other DNA sequences that encode this CDR3 too.

This chain joins TRBV2 and TRBJ1-2; 7 bases match TRBD1. The receptor was derived from a woman in her 30s who had been exposed to COVID-19. Input material: PBMCs or T cells enriched from blood (not recorded which). For the CDR3, the DNA is TGTGCCAGCAGTGAAGACAGGGGCGGCTACACCTTC. Protein sequence: CASSEDRGGYTF. The entire variable domain, with the rest obtained from reference TRBV2 and TRBJ1-2, is as follows: EPEVTQTPSHQVTQMGQEVILRCVPISNHLYFYWYRQILGQKVEFLVSFYNNEISEKSEIFDDQFSVERPDGSNFTLKIRSTKLEDSAMYFCASSEDRGGYTFGSGTRLTVV.